The subject of this entry is one TCR beta chain. Its specificity is not known. This entry comes from a study of T cell responses to AZD1222 COVID-19 vaccine. Germline V gene lookup returns CDR1 SGHTA and CDR2 FQGNSA. Trimming left V 0 bases short and J 0 bases short, with 8 bases between. The CDR3 has 15 amino acids. Study results and limitations: Baseline seropositives among AZD1222 recipients totaled only 5 to 7. The donors showed a predominance of white British ancestry and of females, with possible underestimation of clonal diversity.

The assay was immunoSEQ multiplex PCR, and TCRdb's table has in-frame clones only and misses some. In the table there are under 170,000 clones, around 95% of which are singletons. The sequence derives from an adult in good health. The sequenced sample was peripheral blood, obtained on day 0 of AZD1222 vaccination. The rearrangement joins TRBV7-2 to TRBJ1-2, with unresolved D. CDR3 nucleotide sequence: TGTGCCAGCAGCTTAGCTAACAGACCTAACTATGGCTACACCTTC. The encoded protein is CASSLANRPNYGYTF.